Below are 20 T cell receptor beta chains sequenced from a single sample in a study of T cell responses to AZD1222 COVID-19 vaccine. Measured with immunoSEQ multiplex PCR; TCRdb has only the in-frame clones, and not every one. Here the sample spans tens of thousands of clones, about 74% being singletons. Source: peripheral blood, taken on day 0 of AZD1222 vaccination. The origin of the receptors is an adult in good health.

The rearrangement joins TRBV27 to TRBJ2-7; 8 positions match TRBD1. J gave up 7 bases and V 2 bases, and 16 bases lay outside the gene matches. The CDR3 totals 17 residues. In germline, CDR1 is MNHEY, CDR2 SMNVEV (reference sequence). This chain's CDR3 is CASSLLGLGTGAGEQYF. The CDR3 bases are TGTGCCAGCAGTTTACTCGGCCTCGGGACAGGAGCAGGGGAGCAGTACTTC.

There are a few counts of this clone. The chain couples TRBV7-8 to TRBJ2-1, with 14 positions matching TRBD2. The germline CDR1 and CDR2 sequences are SGHVS and FQNEAQ. The CDR3 totals 17 residues. V shed 6 bases and J 3 bases; nucleotides not matched to a gene: 7. CDR3 sequence (DNA): TGTGCCAGCAGTATGGGACTAGCGGGGGCGGGCTACAATGAGCAGTTCTTC. This gives the protein CASSMGLAGAGYNEQFF.

This rearrangement joins TRBV19 to TRBJ1-5; 8 bases match TRBD1. CDR3 length equals 14 residues. The V gene end was trimmed by 4 bases and the J gene end by 7 bases; junction bases not matched to a gene: 6. CDR1 LNHDA and CDR2 SQIVND come from the germline V gene (reference sequence). The CDR3, as DNA: TGTGCCAGTAGTAATACAGGGGGGCAACAGCCCCAGCATTTT. It translates to CASSNTGGQQPQHF.

This clone came up a few times. The chain has TRBV11-1 and TRBJ1-1; the match to TRBD1 covers 7 bases. J was trimmed by 3 bases and V by 4 bases; bases with no gene match: 2. This CDR3 contains 13 residues. Germline CDR1 is SGHAT and CDR2 is FQDESV (reference sequence). For the CDR3, the DNA is TGTGCCAGCAGCTATACAGGGGACACTGAAGCTTTCTTT. Protein sequence: CASSYTGDTEAFF.

V and J are TRBV7-2 and TRBJ2-7; possible D gene TRBD1, 5 bases. From germline, CDR1 is SGHTA and CDR2 FQGNSA. CDR3 length: 13 residues. The V end was cut by 6 bases, the J end by 4 bases, with 13 bases between. The CDR3 bases are TGTGCCAGCAGTAGGGGCAGGGAATACGAGCAGTACTTC. As protein: CASSRGREYEQYF.

In this sample, this clone turned up a few times. The CDR3 region has the DNA TGTGCTAGCTCCGGTGGCGCGGGCACCGGGGAGCTGTTTTTT. It specifies CASSGGAGTGELFF. The J gene is TRBJ2-2, the V gene TRBV12-5; D is possibly TRBD2 (5 bases). V shed 9 bases and J shed 4 bases, with 15 bases lying between them. The CDR3 sequence is 14 residues long. The V gene's germline CDR1 is LGHNT and CDR2 FRNRAP.

In nucleotides, the CDR3 is TGTGCCAGTAGCACCGGGACAGGGGGCGAGGGGCAGTTCTTC. This sequence encodes CASSTGTGGEGQFF. The chain couples TRBV19 to TRBJ2-1, with 12 bases lining up with TRBD1. V lost 6 bases and J lost 12; bases outside the gene matches: 9. Germline assignment: CDR1 LNHDA and CDR2 SQIVND (reference sequence). This CDR3 is 14 amino acids long.

The chain recombines TRBV11-2 with TRBJ1-4, with TRBD1 matching over 9 bases. There are 14 residues in the CDR3. CDR1 SGHAT and CDR2 FQNNGV come from the germline V gene. Losses at the gene ends were 1 base for V and 8 bases for J; bases not matched to a gene: 2. The CDR3 spells CASSLGQGDEKLFF. In DNA, the CDR3 is TGTGCCAGCAGCTTAGGACAGGGGGACGAAAAACTGTTTTTT.

The chain employs TRBV2 and TRBJ2-7; 8 bases match TRBD1. The germline gives CDR1 SNHLY, CDR2 FYNNEI. J lost 6 bases, V lost 3 bases, and 4 bases had no gene match. This CDR3 contains 13 residues. The CDR3 bases are TGTGCCAGCAGTGACAGGGGGCAGGGCGAGCAGTACTTC. Amino acids: CASSDRGQGEQYF.

The chain is built from TRBV28 and TRBJ1-3; no firm D call. V gave up 7 bases and J gave up 0 bases, with 16 bases separating them. Germline lookup yields CDR1 MDHEN and CDR2 SYDVKM. This CDR3 has 16 amino acids. Here the CDR3 reads CASTVGLSSSGNTIYF. In DNA form, the CDR3 reads TGTGCCAGCACCGTCGGACTATCAAGCTCTGGAAACACCATATATTTT.

The V gene is TRBV3-1 (or the pseudogene TRBV3-2), the J gene TRBJ1-5, with unresolved D. V was shortened by 1 base and J by 15 bases, with 10 bases between the two germline ends. The CDR3 consists of 11 residues. Germline values: CDR1 LGHDT, CDR2 YNNKEL (reference sequence). CDR3 amino acids: CASSQGDLWHF. The CDR3, as DNA: TGTGCCAGCAGCCAAGGTGATCTCTGGCATTTT.

The V call is TRBV7-2, the J call TRBJ1-2; D is perhaps TRBD1 (5 bases). V shed 3 bases and J shed 0 bases, with 14 bases lying between them. Looked up from germline, CDR1 is SGHTA and CDR2 is FQGNSA. The CDR3 is 16 amino acids. CDR3 coding DNA: TGTGCCAGCAGCTTTGGGTCGGGGGGAGCTAACTATGGCTACACCTTC. Protein product: CASSFGSGGANYGYTF.

The chain couples TRBV3-1 (or the pseudogene TRBV3-2) to TRBJ1-4; a possible D gene is TRBD1 (6 bases). This CDR3 spans 13 amino acids. Per germline, CDR1 LGHDT and CDR2 YNNKEL (reference sequence). Between the trimmed V and J ends, which lost 1 base and 14 bases, there was a span of 14 bases. CDR3: CASSQGTATGLFF. The CDR3, as DNA: TGTGCCAGCAGCCAAGGGACGGCAACAGGGCTGTTTTTT.

This clone was counted only a few times. The chain joins TRBV6-5 to TRBJ2-7; possibly TRBD2 for D (7 bases). CDR3 length equals 16 residues. Germline CDR1 is MNHEY and CDR2 is SVGAGI. V lost 0 bases to trimming and J lost 5 bases, with 17 bases between them. The CDR3 reads CASSYSPGGDRHEQYF. Written as DNA, the CDR3 is TGTGCCAGCAGTTACTCGCCGGGGGGCGACCGGCACGAGCAGTACTTC.

This chain uses TRBV30 with TRBJ1-1; the match to TRBD1 covers 7 bases. The CDR3 has 15 amino acids. V trimming: 0 bases; J trimming: 4 bases; junction bases outside the gene matches: 8. Germline CDR1 is GTSNPN and CDR2 is SVGIG (reference sequence). The CDR3 here is CAWSVTGDLSTEAFF. The CDR3 DNA follows: TGTGCCTGGAGTGTAACAGGGGACTTGAGCACTGAAGCTTTCTTT.

This clone has more than one count but fewer than ten. The chain uses TRBV6-2 or TRBV6-3 and TRBJ2-6; TRBD1 aligns across 7 bases. V shed 6 bases, J shed 2 bases, and the junction held 4 bases outside the gene matches. This CDR3 has 15 amino acids. Germline assignment: CDR1 MNHEY and CDR2 SVGEGT. CDR3 coding DNA: TGTGCCAGCAGCTCTCAGGGGGCTGGGGCCAACGTCCTGACTTTC. Translation gives CASSSQGAGANVLTF.

This clone was seen more than once but under ten times. This rearrangement joins TRBV7-2 to TRBJ1-6; D possibly corresponds to TRBD1 (5 bases). V gave up 2 bases and J gave up 7 bases, with 12 bases separating them. Germline CDR1 and CDR2: SGHTA and FQGNSA. The CDR3 is 15 residues long. DNA for the CDR3: TGTGCCAGCAGCTTAACGGGGGTCGGGAATTCACCCCTCCACTTT. Protein sequence: CASSLTGVGNSPLHF. Supplemented by reference TRBV7-2 and TRBJ1-6, the full variable domain reads GAGVSQSPSNKVTEKGKDVELRCDPISGHTALYWYRQSLGQGLEFLIYFQGNSAPDKSGLPSDRFSAERTGGSVSTLTIQRTQQEDSAVYLCASSLTGVGNSPLHFGNGTRLTVT.

Sample share makes this clone medium-sized. The CDR3 DNA sequence: TGCAGCGTCCGAGGGGCCTCAGATAGCACCTTC. Translation gives CSVRGASDSTF. The rearrangement links TRBV29-1 to TRBJ1-2, with D maybe TRBD1 (5 bases). CDR3 length: 11 residues. Trimming cost V 6 bases and J 13 bases, with 18 bases left between them. Germline-derived CDR1 and CDR2 are SQVTM and ANQGSEA.

The V gene is TRBV9, the J gene TRBJ1-5; D gene unclear. The CDR3 loop spans 13 amino acids. Deletions cut 3 bases from V and 5 bases from J, with 9 bases between. Germline V lookup: CDR1 SGDLS, CDR2 YYNGEE. CDR3 residues: CASSAEGYQPQHF. The CDR3, as DNA: TGTGCCAGCAGCGCCGAGGGTTATCAGCCCCAGCATTTT.

In its sample, this clone was seen once. V usage is TRBV7-2 and J usage is TRBJ2-7; 7 nucleotides agree with TRBD1. V was pared by 5 bases and J by 7 bases, with 14 bases of the junction left unmatched. CDR3 length: 15 residues. Germline values: CDR1 SGHTA, CDR2 FQGNSA. CDR3 protein: CASSPPTGIPWEQYF. CDR3 bases: TGTGCCAGCAGCCCCCCGACAGGGATTCCGTGGGAGCAGTACTTC.